This TCR beta chain came from a study of blood T cells in healthy people across ages. As regards this clonotype: The antigen is unknown. One junction end disagrees with the germline gene, perhaps due to a read error.

Study outcomes and limitations: Estimates based on one million T cells were treated as lower bounds.

For the second PCR, which ran for about 6 to 12 cycles, a sample-barcoded 5' primer and a J-beta primer mix were used. Each of the cDNA molecules was tagged by a template-switch adaptor with 12 random nucleotides. MiXCR was run by TCRdb on the 5' RACE reads, yielding one entry per CDR3 protein. The sample includes about 1 million distinct CDR3 sequences, 45% seen only once; the top ten take 15% to 20%. The sample comprised blood. This TCR was sampled from a woman aged 55 to 70 in good health.

The CDR3 bases are TGTGGCATCGGTCCAGGGGGCTCAGAGACCCAGTACTTC. Its translation: CGIGPGGSETQYF. J is TRBJ2-5 and V is TRBV10-3; 8 positions match TRBD1. Germline V gene lookup returns CDR1 ENHRY and CDR2 SYGVKD. The CDR3 loop spans 13 amino acids.